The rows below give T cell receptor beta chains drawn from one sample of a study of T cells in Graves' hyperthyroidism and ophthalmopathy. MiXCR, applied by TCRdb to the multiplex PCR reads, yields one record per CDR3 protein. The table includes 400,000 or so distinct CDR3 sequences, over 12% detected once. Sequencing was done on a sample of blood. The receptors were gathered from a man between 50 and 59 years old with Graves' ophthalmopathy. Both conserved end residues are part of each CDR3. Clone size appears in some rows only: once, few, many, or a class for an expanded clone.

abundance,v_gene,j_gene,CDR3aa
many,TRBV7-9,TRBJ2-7,CASSFPVIDRNEQYF
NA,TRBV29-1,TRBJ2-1,CSVATGNNEQFF
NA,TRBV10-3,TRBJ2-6,CASPRGHTDPSGANVLTF
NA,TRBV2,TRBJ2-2,CASTGNSNTGELFF
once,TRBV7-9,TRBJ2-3,CASSLGRGRVPDTQYF
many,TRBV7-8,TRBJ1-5,CASSYNKNFGGDQPQHF
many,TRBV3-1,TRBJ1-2,CASSQGDINYGYTF
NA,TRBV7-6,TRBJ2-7,CASRLGTGGSYEQYF
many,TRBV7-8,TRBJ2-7,CASSSEQGAYEQYF
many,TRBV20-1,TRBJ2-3,CSASQGIDTQYF
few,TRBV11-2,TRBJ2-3,CASSSRGARRDTQYF
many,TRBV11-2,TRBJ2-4,CASTTRIRENIQYF
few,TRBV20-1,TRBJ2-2,CSAREVRDNAGELFF
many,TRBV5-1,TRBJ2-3,CASSFFSLFTDTQYF
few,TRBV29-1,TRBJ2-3,CSVESQGVTDTQYF
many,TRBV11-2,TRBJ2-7,CASSLDAGIFKQYF
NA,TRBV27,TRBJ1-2,CASRESSTGAGYTF
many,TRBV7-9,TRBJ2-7,CASSPQGAGPYEQYF
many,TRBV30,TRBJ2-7,CAWNRDRYYEQYF
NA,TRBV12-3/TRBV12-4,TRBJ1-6,CASSLNRAGSPLYF
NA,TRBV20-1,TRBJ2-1,CSARGSDRGEHYNEQFF
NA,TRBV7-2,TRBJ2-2,CASSLVSGVQTGELFF
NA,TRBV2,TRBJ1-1,CASNGAGVANTEAFF
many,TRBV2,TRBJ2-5,CASAETGKLTQYF
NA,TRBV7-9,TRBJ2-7,CASNHVGETPEQYF
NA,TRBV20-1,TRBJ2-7,CSAPRGPSEVSEQYF
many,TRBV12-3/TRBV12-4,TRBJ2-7,CASSFIGLAPYEQYF
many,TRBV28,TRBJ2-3,CASSFHRGGADTQYF
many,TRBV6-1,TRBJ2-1,CASSEGLQGLGNEQFF
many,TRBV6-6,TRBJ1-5,CASSYSKAGDQPQHF
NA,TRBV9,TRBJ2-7,CASSVAPTDEQYF
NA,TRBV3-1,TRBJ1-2,CASSQGAVANYGYTF
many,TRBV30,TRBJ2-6,CAWSRANVLTF
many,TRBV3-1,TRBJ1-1,CASSHARDRGQFHTEAFF
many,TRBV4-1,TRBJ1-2,CASSQDSFYGYTF
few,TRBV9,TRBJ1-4,CASSVVGGSGQGRLRTNEKLFF
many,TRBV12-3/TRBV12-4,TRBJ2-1,CASSLDWRKGVAENEQFF
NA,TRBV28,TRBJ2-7,CASSSRGGRSSYEQYF
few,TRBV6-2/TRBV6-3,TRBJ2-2,CATRTGGNGELFF
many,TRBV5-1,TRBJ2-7,CASSWESGEQYF
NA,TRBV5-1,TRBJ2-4,CASSPERGIQYF
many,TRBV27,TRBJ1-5,CASSAAGSGNQPQHF
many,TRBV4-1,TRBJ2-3,CASSQVGTSEDTQYF
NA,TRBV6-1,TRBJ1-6,CASSGDTDNSPLHF
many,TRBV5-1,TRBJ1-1,CASSLGQGATEAFF
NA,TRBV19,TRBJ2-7,CASRLTSGTYEQYF
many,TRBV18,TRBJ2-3,CASSLERNTQYF
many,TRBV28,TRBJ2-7,CASSRRQGIYEQYF
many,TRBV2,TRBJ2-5,CASSAEKGQETQYF
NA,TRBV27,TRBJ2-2,CASSLFEGTTGELFF
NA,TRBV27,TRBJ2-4,CASSTSSGNIQYF
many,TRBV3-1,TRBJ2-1,CASSQRPNSAGNEQFF
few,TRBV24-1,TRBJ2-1,CATSDRGKGARRDEQFF
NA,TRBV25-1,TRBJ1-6,CASSESKGWHSPLHF
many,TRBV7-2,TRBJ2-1,CASSPRDYARNEQFF
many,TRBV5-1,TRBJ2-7,CASSSGLAGGSGYEQYF
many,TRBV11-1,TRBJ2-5,CASSLMQGTQETQYF